This T cell receptor (beta chain) was found in a study of cytomegalovirus exposure and HLA in healthy donors (dated by TCRdb to the late 2010s). For context, the study as a whole: According to a later analysis, the 120 or so validation repertoires were produced on the same platform as the 666 repertoires of the first cohort. The study was designed to test whether signatures of past pathogen exposure could be identified by cataloging public T cell receptors. A separate validation cohort of more than 100 different subjects was used in addition to the 666-subject first cohort. The study combined high-throughput TCR immunosequencing, statistical association of individual TCRs with disease status, and machine learning to predict cytomegalovirus infection status.

With regard to this clone: The antigen this receptor binds is unknown. No quality values exist for individual bases; no much larger clone is one base distant.

The library was prepared using the immunoSEQ multiplex PCR assay. As for the original processing: To diagnose cytomegalovirus status from the catalog of TCR beta chain sequences, a statistical classification framework was built. The source is immuneACCESS, and TCRdb retained only in-frame sequences with V and J called. Part of the clones is not carried over; for the studies checked, unresolved V genes explain less than half of this, and the remainder is unexplained. Clone size and the V and J calls come from that table; the DNA yielded D and trimming. A total of 90,000 to 100,000 clones appear in this sample, roughly 87% of them only once. The top ten clonotypes cover 3.5% to 5% of the sample. General conclusions and limits of the study: Of the cluster scores, 85% to 95% were above 0 in a later analysis, which found that TCRs clustered in the first cohort also tended to co-occur in the approximately 110 validation repertoires. In both the original and validation cohorts, the classifier was reported to diagnose cytomegalovirus status with high specificity and sensitivity. According to the authors, the approach could potentially be generalized to other disease states and immunological phenotypes. A later analysis lacked HLA typing for the validation cohort, so it scored co-occurrence in that cohort across all 120 repertoires. A total of roughly 160 TCR beta chains were listed by the study as associated with cytomegalovirus. A few of the identified cytomegalovirus-associated TCR beta chains were confirmed in vitro to be specific for cytomegalovirus antigens. Across donors, most TCR sequences were observed very rarely, whereas some public TCRs were present in many individuals.

V is clipped by 4 bases and J by 1 base, and the sequence between their germline boundaries is 14 bases long. The CDR1 and CDR2 encoded by the germline V gene (reference sequence) are SGHNT and YYREEE. The CDR3 runs 15 amino acids, cysteine and phenylalanine included. Only the CDR3 part of the read is kept: 45 bases, read in frame from the first base. Donors formed part of the validation cohort, which comprised about 130 subjects and was distinct from the first cohort of several hundred subjects. Material: PBMCs. The receptor chain draws on TRBV5-4 and TRBJ1-1; the D gene identity is not certain. The TCR comes from a woman in her twenties or thirties in good health and CMV-seronegative. The DNA is TGTGCCAGCAGCACCCCCCCCGCGGGGAACACTGAAGCTTTCTTT. Translated, this gives CASSTPPAGNTEAFF.